This TCR beta chain was found in a study of cytomegalovirus exposure and HLA in healthy donors. Notes on the study in general: TCR beta sequences reportedly predicted most subjects' HLA-A and HLA-B alleles accurately. It emerged from a later analysis that several of the most significant clusters appeared to be linked to common viral pathogens. Data from an earlier analysis indicated that most TCR beta V segments were productive either about 90% or about 30% of the time. In a later analysis, HLA-associated TCR beta chains were more clonally expanded than equally common others.

V dropped 4 bases and J dropped 4; count of bases not matched to a gene: 8. This CDR3 spans 15 amino acids. The PCR used 60 Vbeta and 13 Jbeta primers. TCRdb's copy holds only in-frame clones and misses some; the assay was immunoSEQ multiplex PCR. There are around 210,000 clones in the sample; approximately 85% occur only once, and 0.2% to 0.25% lies in the top ten. About this clone: Its matching antigen is unknown.

This sequence originates from a girl aged 2-10 years in good health and CMV-seronegative. Sample: PBMCs. J is TRBJ1-1 and V is TRBV5-3; 9 bases align to TRBD1. TRBV5-3 is assigned to the ORF class and has an uncertain function. CDR3 in DNA: TGTGCCAGAAGCCCCCACAGGGGGCGCCGCACTGAAGCTTTCTTT. This encodes CARSPHRGRRTEAFF.